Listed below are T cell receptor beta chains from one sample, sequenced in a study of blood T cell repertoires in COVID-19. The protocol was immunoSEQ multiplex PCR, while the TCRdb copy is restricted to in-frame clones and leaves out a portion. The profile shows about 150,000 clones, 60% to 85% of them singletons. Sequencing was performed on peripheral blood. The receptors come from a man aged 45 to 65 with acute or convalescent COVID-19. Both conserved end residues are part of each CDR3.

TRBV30	CAWSRGVEFGELFF
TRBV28	CASSFSGVGRYGYTF
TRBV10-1	CASSGGLNEKLFF
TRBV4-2	CASSQDAGQTNEQFF
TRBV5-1	CASSPVSSGGTDTQYF
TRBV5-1	CASSFEGAGYGYTF
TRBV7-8	CASSLDRQVDTQYF
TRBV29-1	CSAGQGWGSYEQYF
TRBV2	CASSELTTNEKLFF
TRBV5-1	CASSTRTSAAETQYF
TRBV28	CASRGSDRVDNSPLHF
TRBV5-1	CASSLGLAGSGELFF
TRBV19	CASSSTGTPGYEQYF